The rows below give T cell receptor beta chains drawn from one sample of a study of CXCR3-negative and CXCR3-positive naive CD8 T cells. TCRdb reprocessed the 5' RACE reads, with one entry per CDR3 protein and no DNA. The sample holds roughly 93,000 distinct CDR3 sequences. Material: naive CXCR3+ CD8+ T cells from blood. Receptor source: a human donor in good health. Some clones in this sample may be carry-over from other donors' samples. Each CDR3 is given with its conserved first and last residue.

J gene | V gene | CDR3 protein
TRBJ2-7 | TRBV6-6 | CASSYTRTGDYEQYF
TRBJ2-1 | TRBV9 | CASSVASSYNEQFF
TRBJ2-2 | TRBV7-3 | CASSQISAGELFF
TRBJ1-5 | TRBV7-2 | CASSPAGVSNQPQHF
TRBJ2-3 | TRBV20-1 | CSARTSYTQYF
TRBJ2-5 | TRBV3-1 | CASSHGSTSGGQQETQYF
TRBJ2-5 | TRBV4-3 | CASSPMHDQFKRIQYF
TRBJ2-7 | TRBV5-1 | CASSSGAVDEQYF
TRBJ2-7 | TRBV7-9 | CASSLPTGSEQYF
TRBJ2-1 | TRBV7-2 | CASSLKLAGGQALNEQFF
TRBJ2-7 | TRBV6-6 | CASSYSPADSSYEQYF
TRBJ2-7 | TRBV28 | CASSGRREEQYF
TRBJ2-1 | TRBV29-1 | CSVLQGIVEQFF
TRBJ2-7 | TRBV27 | CASSAEGGSSYEQYF
TRBJ2-7 | TRBV29-1 | CSVGVAGIEQYF
TRBJ2-5 | TRBV5-8 | CASTRPGGKETQYF
TRBJ2-1 | TRBV4-3 | CASSQAAGYNEQFF
TRBJ2-2 | TRBV6-5 | CASSLTGELFF
TRBJ1-4 | TRBV4-3 | CASSPDRAANEKLFF
TRBJ2-1 | TRBV7-9 | CASSLSGNEQFF